This paragraph covers one T cell receptor (beta chain) sequence. Its antigen is unidentified. These data are taken from a study of shared clonotypes between healthy human individuals. This CDR3 region has 15 residues. J lost 1 base, V lost 5 bases, and 5 bases had no gene match. Per germline, CDR1 KGHSH and CDR2 LQKENI. Per the original data handling: Filtering was not the same, since immunoSEQ gave junction-only sequences without quality scores. Repertoires were generated with immunoSEQ multiplex PCR, while TCRdb's copy carries only in-frame clones and drops some. V and J calls and clone size are those listed in that table; D and trimming were worked out from the DNA. The sample has roughly 2.2 million clones, around 93% seen once. The study's findings and limits: With few donors, the genetic and exposure-history diversity represented was limited. Investigators expected sequencing depth to affect clonotype sharing among donors.

V and J are TRBV18 and TRBJ1-3, with 7 bases identical to TRBD1. Input material: naive CD4+ T cells from PBMCs. Subset of the sample: CD45RA+ positively selected. The TCR sequence derives from a young man in good health. Some clones in this sample may be carry-over from other donors' samples. CDR3 protein: CASSIGGASGNTIYF. As DNA, the CDR3 is TGTGCCAGCTCAATAGGGGGCGCGTCTGGAAACACCATATATTTT.